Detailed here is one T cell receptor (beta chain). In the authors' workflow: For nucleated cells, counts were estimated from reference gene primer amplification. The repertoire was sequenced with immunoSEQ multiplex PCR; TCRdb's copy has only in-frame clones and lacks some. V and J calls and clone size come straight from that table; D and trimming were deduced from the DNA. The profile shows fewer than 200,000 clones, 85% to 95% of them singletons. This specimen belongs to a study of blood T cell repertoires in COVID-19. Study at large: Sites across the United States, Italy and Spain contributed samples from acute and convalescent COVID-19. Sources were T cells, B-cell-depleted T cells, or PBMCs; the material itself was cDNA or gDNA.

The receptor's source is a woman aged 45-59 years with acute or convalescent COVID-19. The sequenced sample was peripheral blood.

CDR3 sequence (DNA): TGTGCCAGCAGCCAGGGGCCCTACGAGCAGTACTTC. This gives the protein CASSQGPYEQYF. This sequence joins TRBV3-1 (or the pseudogene TRBV3-2) and TRBJ2-7; D perhaps matches TRBD1 (5 bases). V was cut by 3 bases and J by 2 bases, with 5 bases left in between. The CDR3 loop spans 12 amino acids. Germline CDR1 reads LGHDT; CDR2 reads YNNKEL (reference sequence).